The 32 T cell receptor beta chains below were found in one sample sequenced in a study of regulatory T cells in long-lasting Graves disease. Regarding time point: newly diagnosed GD, antithyroid drugs for less than 3 months. Following extraction of RNA from PBMCs, that RNA was used to make the TCR library. Arm-PCR of CDR3 regions with iRepertoire HTBI primers generated TCR beta libraries. Each CDR3 protein gets one entry after TCRdb re-called the multiplex PCR reads with MiXCR. The table records some 460,000 distinct CDR3 sequences, 15% to 20% of them present only once. These same data were also listed under a study on T cells in Graves' hyperthyroidism and ophthalmopathy.

Specimen: peripheral blood mononuclear cells (PBMCs), collected at new diagnosis, from a patient treated with antithyroid drugs. The receptors stem from a man aged 35-49 years with Graves disease.

This clonotype was recorded a few times. The chain is built from TRBV20-1 and TRBJ2-6; D is undetermined. The CDR3 consists of 18 residues. V was clipped by 0 bases and J by 1 base, with 16 bases between them. Germline V gene data show CDR1 as DFQATT and CDR2 as SNEGSKA (reference sequence). For the CDR3, the DNA is TGCAGTGCTAGAGATCAGGCACCTTTCCTATCTGGGGCCAACGTCCTGACTTTC. Translation gives CSARDQAPFLSGANVLTF.

The chain couples TRBV5-1 to TRBJ2-2; possibly TRBD2 for D (5 bases). From germline, CDR1 is SGHRS and CDR2 YFSETQ. The CDR3 consists of 15 residues. Deletions cut 1 base from V and 1 base from J, with 8 bases between. In DNA, the CDR3 is TGCGCCAGCAGCTTGATCCGGGAGAACACCGGGGAGCTGTTTTTT. Translated: CASSLIRENTGELFF.

This rearrangement joins TRBV6-1 to TRBJ2-2; D gene ambiguous. V was trimmed by 6 bases and J by 4 bases, leaving 18 bases between them. This CDR3 contains 16 residues. Germline-derived CDR1 and CDR2 are MNHNS and SASEGT. CDR3: CASSLVWGLRTGELFF. In nucleotides, the CDR3 is TGTGCCAGCAGCCTTGTATGGGGTCTCCGCACCGGGGAGCTGTTTTTT.

This clonotype was seen ten or more times. The chain employs TRBV6-1 and TRBJ2-1; 8 positions match TRBD1. From germline, CDR1 is MNHNS and CDR2 SASEGT. The CDR3 is made up of 12 amino acids. V dropped 5 bases and J dropped 9; count of bases not matched to a gene: 3. The CDR3 nucleotides are TGTGCCAGCAGTAGACAGGGGATTGAGCAGTTCTTC. It yields the protein CASSRQGIEQFF.

The chain uses TRBV6-5 and TRBJ2-7; 11 positions match TRBD2. This CDR3 is built from 16 residues. V lost 2 bases, J lost 0 bases, and 3 bases stayed unmatched. Germline loops: CDR1 MNHEY, CDR2 SVGAGI. The CDR3: CASSYRLAGPSYEQYF. The CDR3 region has the DNA TGTGCCAGCAGTTACCGACTAGCGGGACCCTCCTACGAGCAGTACTTC.

This clonotype appeared a few times. The gene calls are TRBV6-2 or TRBV6-3 and TRBJ1-5, with 7 bases that match TRBD1. CDR3 length: 15 residues. V lost 6 bases, J lost 4 bases, and 9 bases stayed unmatched. Germline CDR1 is MNHEY and CDR2 is SVGEGT. The DNA for the CDR3 is TGTGCCAGCAGAAATACAGGGGCTGGTAATCAGCCCCAGCATTTT. It encodes CASRNTGAGNQPQHF.

As to this clonotype: A single base separates this from a much larger clone, so it may be a read error. This CDR3 reads CACSYVQYNEQFF. The CDR3, as DNA: TGTGCCTGCAGTTACGTCCAGTACAATGAGCAGTTCTTC. The genes are TRBV6-2 or TRBV6-3 and TRBJ2-1; D gene uncertain. The germline gives CDR1 MNHEY, CDR2 SVGEGT. There are 13 residues in the CDR3.

This clonotype was detected ten times or more. This chain uses TRBV2 with TRBJ2-3; TRBD2 matches at 7 bases. The CDR3 contains 14 residues. The V and J ends lost 6 bases and 1 base, in that order; junction bases with no gene match: 4. Germline loops: CDR1 SNHLY, CDR2 FYNNEI. CDR3 sequence: CASRLAAGTDTQYF. CDR3 coding DNA: TGTGCCAGCAGGCTAGCGGCGGGCACAGATACGCAGTATTTT.

The sample holds a few counts of this clonotype. This chain uses TRBV12-3 or TRBV12-4 with TRBJ2-3; D is perhaps TRBD2 (5 bases). The CDR3 is 16 residues long. The V and J ends lost 6 bases and 1 base respectively, with 17 bases between them. The CDR3 is CASSPGIKVGTDTQYF. The CDR3 DNA is TGTGCCAGCAGCCCCGGGATTAAAGTGGGCACAGATACGCAGTATTTT.

The rearrangement uses TRBV15 and TRBJ2-3; no reliable D call. The CDR3 contains 15 residues. Germline CDR1 is LNHNV and CDR2 is YYDKDF (reference sequence). V lost 0 bases, J lost 2 bases, and 9 bases lay in between. The chain's CDR3 is CATSRDQTVTDTQYF. Written as DNA, the CDR3 is TGTGCCACCAGCAGAGATCAGACGGTCACAGATACGCAGTATTTT.

V gene TRBV29-1 combines with J gene TRBJ2-1, with 9 bases matching TRBD2. The CDR3 contains 14 residues. Germline CDR1 reads SQVTM; CDR2 reads ANQGSEA. After removal of 3 bases from V and 10 bases from J, the junction contained 10 bases not matched to a gene. As DNA, the CDR3 is TGCAGCGTTGAGGCTAGCGGGGTCCTGAGGGAGCAGTTCTTC. Translated: CSVEASGVLREQFF.

This clonotype occurred many times. The chain recombines TRBV7-3 with TRBJ2-7; 10 bases are a match to TRBD1. Germline lookup yields CDR1 SGHTA and CDR2 FQGTGA. V lost 2 bases to trimming and J lost 6 bases; unmatched junction nucleotides: 10. The CDR3 totals 16 residues. The CDR3 coding sequence is TGTGCCAGCAGCTTACCCGGACAGGGGGGAAGGTTCGAGCAGTACTTC. Amino acid sequence: CASSLPGQGGRFEQYF.

This sequence joins TRBV12-3 or TRBV12-4 and TRBJ1-5, with a weak D call TRBD1 (5 bases). The CDR3 loop spans 14 amino acids. Deletions cut 2 bases from V and 6 bases from J, with 11 bases between. CDR3 in DNA: TGTGCCAGCAGTTTAAGTCAGGGCGGTCAGCCCCAGCATTTT. It codes for CASSLSQGGQPQHF.

This clonotype has a handful of counts. The rearrangement uses TRBV6-2 or TRBV6-3 and TRBJ2-7, with TRBD1 matching 7 bases. Looked up from germline, CDR1 is MNHEY and CDR2 is SVGEGT. V lost 2 bases, J lost 4 bases, and 11 bases stayed unmatched. This CDR3 is 16 amino acids long. The CDR3 reads CASSYGAGTELYEQYF. The CDR3 DNA follows: TGTGCCAGCAGTTACGGTGCAGGGACAGAGCTATACGAGCAGTACTTC.

This chain links TRBV29-1 with TRBJ2-7; TRBD1 is a possible D gene (5 bases). The CDR3 sequence is 14 residues long. The germline V gene encodes CDR1 SQVTM and CDR2 ANQGSEA. V was trimmed by 0 bases and J by 2 bases, leaving 11 bases between them. CDR3: CSVEEGADTYEQYF. CDR3 coding DNA: TGCAGCGTTGAAGAAGGGGCAGACACCTACGAGCAGTACTTC.

This clonotype was picked up many times. The chain combines TRBV2 with TRBJ2-7, with TRBD2 identical over 7 bases. J lost 4 bases, V lost 6 bases, and 15 bases had no gene match. CDR3 length equals 16 residues. CDR1 and CDR2 (germline): SNHLY, FYNNEI. The CDR3 spells CASRVSASGRFYEQYF. The CDR3 DNA reads as TGTGCCAGCAGGGTTTCCGCTAGCGGCCGATTTTACGAGCAGTACTTC. The full variable domain, rest sourced from reference TRBV2 and TRBJ2-7, is EPEVTQTPSHQVTQMGQEVILRCVPISNHLYFYWYRQILGQKVEFLVSFYNNEISEKSEIFDDQFSVERPDGSNFTLKIRSTKLEDSAMYFCASRVSASGRFYEQYFGPGTRLTVT.

This clonotype was counted at least ten times. The V and J genes are TRBV7-2 and TRBJ1-6; weak D call: TRBD1 (5 bases). The germline gives CDR1 SGHTA, CDR2 FQGNSA. The CDR3 has 17 residues. The V gene lost 5 bases and the J gene lost 10 bases, with 24 bases spanning the gap. The CDR3 loop reads CASSLSGWGFGASPLHF. The CDR3, as DNA: TGTGCCAGCAGCCTCTCGGGTTGGGGGTTTGGGGCCTCACCCCTCCACTTT.

This clonotype showed up many times. The gene calls are TRBV7-9 and TRBJ1-1; TRBD1 matches at 8 bases. The V segment lost 5 bases and the J segment 3 bases; nucleotides outside the gene matches: 8. The CDR3 runs 15 residues. The germline gives CDR1 SEHNR, CDR2 FQNEAQ (reference sequence). For the CDR3, the DNA is TGTGCCAGCAGCCCCAAGACAGGGGCGGACACTGAAGCTTTCTTT. It translates to CASSPKTGADTEAFF.

For this clonotype: A read error may be the cause here, since a much bigger clone is one base away. The CDR3 bases are TGCAGTGATCGGACCGGGCCCCAAGGGAACTACGAGCAGTACTTC. It yields the protein CSDRTGPQGNYEQYF. This chain uses TRBV20-1 with TRBJ2-7; D ambiguous. The germline CDR1 and CDR2 sequences are DFQATT and SNEGSKA (reference sequence). The CDR3 consists of 15 residues. Trimming took off 7 bases at V and 3 bases at J, with 22 bases between the two ends.

This clonotype has at least ten counts. The chain employs TRBV2 and TRBJ2-2, with TRBD2 identical over 10 bases. This CDR3 region has 15 residues. V lost 6 bases and J lost 2; bases outside the gene matches: 3. Germline loops: CDR1 SNHLY, CDR2 FYNNEI. The CDR3 nucleotides read TGTGCCAGCAGAGCACTAGCGGGAAACACCGGGGAGCTGTTTTTT. The encoded protein is CASRALAGNTGELFF.

This clonotype occurred a few times. The rearrangement joins TRBV7-3 to TRBJ2-1; no reliable D call. This CDR3 contains 13 residues. Germline V gene lookup returns CDR1 SGHTA and CDR2 FQGTGA. The V end lost 2 bases, the J end lost 8 bases, and 10 bases lay between the germline ends. Written as DNA, the CDR3 is TGTGCCAGCAGCTTATTACCTCGAGATGAGCAGTTCTTC. It is translated as CASSLLPRDEQFF.

With regard to this clonotype: This may be a read error: a much more frequent sequence differs by one nucleotide. The CDR3 sequence is CAGSSTSASSYNEQFF. In DNA form, the CDR3 reads TGTGCCGGCAGTAGTACTAGCGCCAGCTCCTACAATGAGCAGTTCTTC. V is TRBV7-2 and J is TRBJ2-1; 7 bases are shared with TRBD2. Germline V gene lookup returns CDR1 SGHTA and CDR2 FQGNSA. This CDR3 contains 16 residues.

The chain links TRBV20-1 to TRBJ1-3; D call uncertain. Trimming removed 6 bases at V and 0 bases at J, with 12 bases between. Germline V gives CDR1 DFQATT, CDR2 SNEGSKA (reference sequence). The CDR3 consists of 14 residues. The CDR3 region has the DNA TGCAGTGCCGCTGCTCCGGCCTCTGGAAACACCATATATTTT. Amino acid sequence: CSAAAPASGNTIYF.

Ten or more counts support this clonotype. The chain links TRBV27 to TRBJ1-5; D is perhaps TRBD1 (5 bases). Germline V gives CDR1 MNHEY, CDR2 SMNVEV (reference sequence). This CDR3 comprises 15 residues. Trimming left V 6 bases short and J 0 bases short, with 12 bases between. As DNA, the CDR3 is TGTGCCAGCAGCAGAGGGGCGACTAGCAATCAGCCCCAGCATTTT. It translates to CASSRGATSNQPQHF.

This clonotype appeared a single time. No conserved phenylalanine or tryptophan is present at the end of the CDR3, so a read error is the likely explanation. This rearrangement joins TRBV27 to TRBJ2-7; 7 bases align to TRBD2. There are 16 residues in the CDR3. J gave up 0 bases and V 3 bases, and 8 bases lay outside the gene matches. Germline-derived CDR1 and CDR2 are MNHEY and SMNVEV (reference sequence). The CDR3 DNA reads as TGTGCCAGCAGTTTTAACGGGAGGCCCAACTCCTACGAGCAGTACTTA. As protein: CASSFNGRPNSYEQYL.

The table lists this clonotype with many counts. The rearrangement joins TRBV7-3 to TRBJ2-7, with no clear D. CDR1 and CDR2 (germline): SGHTA, FQGTGA. V shed 1 base and J shed 2 bases, with 9 bases lying between them. The CDR3 is 14 residues long. Here the CDR3 DNA reads TGTGCCAGCAGCTTAATATGCACGACCTACGAGCAGTACTTC. Its protein product is CASSLICTTYEQYF.

In its sample, this clonotype was seen many times. This chain connects TRBV7-2 to TRBJ2-7; 12 bases fit TRBD2. CDR3 size: 15 residues. Germline CDR1 and CDR2: SGHTA and FQGNSA. The J segment lost 3 bases and the V segment lost 5 bases, leaving 5 bases of the junction unmatched. This chain's CDR3 is CASSTGLAGLYEQYF. The CDR3 region has the DNA TGTGCCAGCAGCACCGGACTAGCGGGACTCTACGAGCAGTACTTC.

The chain couples TRBV20-1 to TRBJ1-4, with 7 positions matching TRBD1. This CDR3 has 15 amino acids. Germline V lookup: CDR1 DFQATT, CDR2 SNEGSKA (reference sequence). After removal of 5 bases from V and 0 bases from J, the junction contained 6 bases not matched to a gene. The CDR3 DNA is TGCAGTGCTGGACAGGCGGGCTCAACTAATGAAAAACTGTTTTTT. Its protein is CSAGQAGSTNEKLFF.

This clonotype was seen ten or more times. This chain connects TRBV11-2 to TRBJ2-5; D is unclear. V lost 1 base to trimming and J lost 2 bases, with 8 bases between them. CDR3 length: 14 residues. CDR1 is SGHAT and CDR2 is FQNNGV in the germline V gene. The CDR3 reads CASSLVQLQETQYF. CDR3 DNA: TGTGCCAGCAGCTTAGTTCAGCTACAAGAGACCCAGTACTTC. The full variable domain, in which reference TRBV11-2 and TRBJ2-5 provide the parts outside the CDR3, is EAGVAQSPRYKIIEKRQSVAFWCNPISGHATLYWYQQILGQGPKLLIQFQNNGVVDDSQLPKDRFSAERLKGVDSTLKIQPAKLEDSAVYLCASSLVQLQETQYFGPGTRLLVL.

This clonotype was found a few times. The genes are TRBV20-1 and TRBJ2-3; 11 nucleotides agree with TRBD2. The CDR3 has 14 amino acids. Per the germline V gene, CDR1 is DFQATT and CDR2 is SNEGSKA (reference sequence). V lost 6 bases, J lost 3 bases, and 5 bases stayed unmatched. CDR3 loop: CSAPGTSGTDTQYF. The CDR3, as DNA: TGCAGTGCGCCCGGGACTAGCGGTACAGATACGCAGTATTTT.

This clonotype was seen at least ten times. The gene calls are TRBV2 and TRBJ2-7; D may be TRBD2 (5 bases). The ends were cut back, 8 bases at V and 0 bases at J, with 8 bases in the middle. CDR1 is SNHLY, CDR2 FYNNEI, per germline. The CDR3 loop spans 12 amino acids. CDR3 coding DNA: TGTGCCAGCCGGGAAGTCTCCTACGAGCAGTACTTC. The encoded protein is CASREVSYEQYF. The full variable domain, rest sourced from reference TRBV2 and TRBJ2-7, is EPEVTQTPSHQVTQMGQEVILRCVPISNHLYFYWYRQILGQKVEFLVSFYNNEISEKSEIFDDQFSVERPDGSNFTLKIRSTKLEDSAMYFCASREVSYEQYFGPGTRLTVT.

The chain is built from TRBV30 and TRBJ2-1; the match to TRBD2 covers 7 bases. Germline V gene sequence: CDR1 GTSNPN, CDR2 SVGIG (reference sequence). The CDR3 is made up of 14 amino acids. The junction had 3 bases not matched to a gene; V was cut back by 0 bases and J by 4 bases. In nucleotides, the CDR3 is TGTGCCTGGAGTGTGAGCGGGATTTACAATGAGCAGTTCTTC. It yields the protein CAWSVSGIYNEQFF. Drawing the rest from reference TRBV30 and TRBJ2-1, the complete variable domain is SQTIHQWPATLVQPVGSPLSLECTVEGTSNPNLYWYRQAAGRGLQLLFYSVGIGQISSEVPQNLSASRPQDRQFILSSKKLLLSDSGFYLCAWSVSGIYNEQFFGPGTRLTVL.